This paragraph covers one TCR beta chain sequence. It has no known antigen specificity. No much larger clone exists at a distance of one base, and base qualities are not known. This specimen comes from a study of blood T cell repertoires in COVID-19 (TCRdb year 2020). For the study in its entirety: Samples from collaborators originated in the United States, Italy and Spain and spanned both the acute and convalescent phases of COVID-19. The material from the prospective study consisted of cDNA or gDNA derived from T cells, B-cell-depleted T cells, or PBMCs. The dataset comprised deeply sampled blood TCRbeta repertoires from subjects exposed to, actively infected with, or recovered from COVID-19. A freely available public database, intended as a resource for researchers studying the immune response to SARS-CoV-2, is where the repertoires were released. Samples were obtained from the ongoing ImmuneRACE study (first 160 participants) and from over 1,000 subjects provided by 6 global collaborators. A de-identified subject ID, COVID-19 status, age in years and sex were almost always included in the sample metadata. HLA class I and class II types, where available, came from metadata supplied by the sample provider rather than from assay-based typing.

TCRbeta CDR3 regions were amplified from genomic DNA using the immunoSEQ Assay, a bias-controlled multiplex PCR. The source study handled its data this way. The number of nucleated cells in each sample was estimated by amplification of reference gene primers within the assay. To quantify the absolute abundance of each unique TCRbeta CDR3 rearrangement, sequence reads were collapsed and filtered. For each sample, productive Simpson clonality was calculated as the square root of Simpson's diversity index across productive rearrangements. In TCRdb, the immuneACCESS table is reduced to in-frame sequences with V and J assigned. These tables do not hold every clone; where another copy was compared, an unresolved V gene accounts for under half, and the others remain unexplained. D and trimming were read from the DNA, whereas the V and J calls and clone size are those reported in that table. This sample comprises approximately 250,000 clones, 83% of them detected only once. Of the sample, about 4.5% is held by the ten largest clones.

Inclusive of the bounding cysteine and phenylalanine, the CDR3 is 16 residues long. The kept DNA is CDR3 alone, 48 bases in frame from the first base. The germline V gene sets CDR1 to SNHLY and CDR2 to FYNNEI. Clipping removes 6 bases from V and 9 bases from J, with 15 as the unmatched junction base count. Another Seattle source contributed samples from volunteer blood donors who had recovered from COVID-19. Collaborating institutions collected whole blood in K2EDTA tubes following their own protocols. For TCRbeta analysis, collaborators shipped samples in one of three forms: frozen whole blood, isolated PBMCs, or DNA extracted from either of those sample types. Points the paper makes about the study in general: The quantity of clinical and demographic metadata differed by source and by participant and was supplied without curation.

Recombination joined TRBV2 with TRBJ2-5, and 11 bases in between align with TRBD2. Source material: peripheral blood. The sequence derives from a man in his sixties who had recovered from COVID-19. The DNA sequence reads TGTGCCAGCAGCTCCGGGACTAGCGGCCGGACGGGGGCCCAGTACTTC. Its protein product is CASSSGTSGRTGAQYF.